The T cell receptor beta chain under discussion was sequenced for a study of neurological immune-mediated disorders (dated by TCRdb to between 2019 and 2020). Regarding the research as a whole: Of the approximately 35 multiple sclerosis patients, 31 had relapsing-remitting MS and 3 had secondary progressive MS. The cohort comprised about 70 subjects: some 14 HAM/TSP patients, approximately 34 multiple sclerosis patients and 20 or so healthy controls. Alongside PBMC samples, the set of more than 80 TCR-beta libraries contained longitudinal samples, technical triplicates, and paired CD4+ and CD8+ T-cell subsets that had been sorted. Using UMI-based sequencing, the study compared peripheral blood TCR-beta repertoires from patients with HTLV-I-associated myelopathy (HAM/TSP), patients with multiple sclerosis, and healthy controls. Findings and caveats that apply to the study as a whole: Phylogenetic analysis grouped repertoires from 18 of 34 MS patients into a cluster of related CDR3 sequences, suggesting a possible repertoire-level signature. No identical CDR3 amino acid sequences were shared among expanded clones across subjects, suggesting private TCR-beta repertoires in all groups. The MS cluster was not associated with any clinical or MRI features, and the authors stated that larger cohorts are needed. TCR clonal expansion was highest in HAM/TSP patients and lowest in MS patients, with MS patients falling below even healthy controls.

For unsorted PBMC libraries, 2 million PBMCs were used after storage in RNAlater at -80 degrees C until RNA extraction. Multiple sclerosis patients were enrolled in a US clinical protocol under which disease progression was evaluated by magnetic resonance imaging. Peripheral blood was subjected to Ficoll-Hypaque density gradient centrifugation to isolate PBMCs, which were then cryopreserved in liquid nitrogen. V and J are truncated by 0 bases and 9 bases respectively, leaving an intervening sequence of 10 bases. Reading from cysteine to phenylalanine, the CDR3 counts 14 amino acids. The retained sequence is limited to the CDR3, 42 bases, with the frame set at the first base. Looking up the germline V gene yields CDR1 SGHRS and CDR2 YFSETQ. cDNA synthesis used template-switch 5'RACE with a primer carrying a 10-nucleotide random unique molecular identifier tagging each TCR transcript. Over 170 million TCR-beta sequences, covering 15-18 subjects, were produced in each sequencing run. The RNeasy kit was used to extract total RNA. Using the KAPA Real-time Library Amplification kit, TCR-beta VDJ regions were amplified with primers for the TCR constant region and the 5'RACE anchor. Sample indexes and Illumina adaptors were added in a first PCR, after which library yield was increased in a second PCR. After purification with Ampure beads, the TCR product of roughly 650 bp was size-selected on a 2% E-gel SizeSelection system. Before pooling, libraries had their quality checked on a Bioanalyzer, their concentration measured with Qubit, and their quantity determined with the Kapa Library Quantification kit. An Illumina HiSeq 2500 was used to sequence the libraries paired-end at 2 x 150 bp. To increase sequence diversity, roughly 25-31% phiX was spiked into each library pool. In the source study's methods: The UMI-based MiGEC pipeline processed quality-filtered reads and removed over 75% of raw TCR sequences during error correction. IMGT germline references were used for alignment of VDJ genes, and clonotypes were defined by a unique CDR3 amino acid sequence together with V-J genes. Clonal expansion, Shannon diversity, and CDR3 relatedness (CalcPairwiseDistances, ClusterSamples) were evaluated with VDJtools, and phylogenetic trees were built with CLCbio workbench. Expanded clones were defined as having at least 8 unique UMIs, based on coefficient-of-variation modelling across technical triplicates. TCRdb reprocessing: public reads trimmed at Q25 with fastp, clones called with MiXCR, in-frame beta chains kept. Rows are combined by CDR3 protein, so each entry shows the most common genes and DNA. V and J calls and clone size were set by TCRdb, not the authors. The sample table lists 55,000 to 75,000 distinct CDR3 sequences, over 2% of them with a count of one. The biggest ten clones account for approximately 3% of the sample.

This clonotype was seen ten or more times. Its antigen is not yet known. Base qualities were left out, and no much larger clone turns up one base away. In this chain, TRBV5-1 is recombined with TRBJ1-6; possibly the D gene is TRBD1, per 6 matching bases. The clonotype was recovered from a man aged 45-65 years with multiple sclerosis. The sequencing input was PBMCs. The CDR3 here reads CASSLGQESSPLHF. The DNA sequence is TGCGCCAGCAGCTTGGGACAGGAAAGTTCACCCCTCCACTTT.